This T cell receptor beta chain is drawn from a study of blood T cell repertoires in COVID-19. Assay: immunoSEQ multiplex PCR; the TCRdb copy retains only in-frame clones and omits some. The profile shows over 200,000 clones, around nine tenths of them singletons. Germline loops: CDR1 LGHNT, CDR2 FRNRAP. The CDR3 covers 17 residues. With 0 bases removed from V and 1 base from J, the gap between germline ends came to 15 bases. The sample consisted of PBMCs or T cells enriched from blood (not recorded which). The chain combines TRBV12-5 with TRBJ1-1; D is ambiguous. The receptor comes from a woman between 25 and 40 years old with acute COVID-19. This CDR3 is CASGLVLEGLGNTEAFF. The CDR3 nucleotides read TGTGCTAGTGGTTTGGTACTGGAGGGTTTGGGGAACACTGAAGCTTTCTTT.